Sequencing of this T cell receptor (beta chain) was carried out in a study of blood T cell repertoires in COVID-19. On the study more broadly: Sites across the United States, Italy and Spain contributed samples from acute and convalescent COVID-19.

CDR3 length: 21 residues. V shed 2 bases and J shed 4 bases, with 34 bases lying between them. CDR1 is SGHRS, CDR2 YFSETQ, per germline. Per the authors' pipeline: Estimates of nucleated cell counts were drawn from the amplification of reference gene primers. Sequencing was performed with immunoSEQ multiplex PCR; in TCRdb, only in-frame clones are kept and a portion is missing. V and J calls and clone size are given by that table; D and trimming were obtained from the DNA. The profile shows a few hundred thousand clones, 70% to 90% of them singletons. The receptor comes from a man aged 50-59 years with COVID-19, enrolled during active disease. The V gene is TRBV5-1, the J gene TRBJ2-7; weak D call: TRBD2 (12 bases). What was sequenced was peripheral blood. The CDR3 DNA is TGCGCCAGCAGCTTCCTCATATGGGACAGGGGGAGAGGACTAGCGGGATACGAGCAGTACTTC. Translating gives CASSFLIWDRGRGLAGYEQYF.